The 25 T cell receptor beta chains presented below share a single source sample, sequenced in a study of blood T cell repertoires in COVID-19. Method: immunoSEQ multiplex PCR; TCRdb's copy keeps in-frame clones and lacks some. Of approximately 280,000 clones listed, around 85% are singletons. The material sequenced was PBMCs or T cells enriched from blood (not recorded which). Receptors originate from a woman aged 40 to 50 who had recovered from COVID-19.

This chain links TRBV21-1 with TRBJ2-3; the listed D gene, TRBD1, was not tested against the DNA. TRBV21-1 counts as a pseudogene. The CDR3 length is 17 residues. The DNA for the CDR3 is TGTGCCAGCAGCAACAACGGTACCGCGACAGCCACAGATACGCAGTATTTT. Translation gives CASSNNGTATATDTQYF.

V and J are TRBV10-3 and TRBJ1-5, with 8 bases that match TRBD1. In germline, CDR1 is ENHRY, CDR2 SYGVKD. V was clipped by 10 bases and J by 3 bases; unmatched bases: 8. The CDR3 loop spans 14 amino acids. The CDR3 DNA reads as TGTGCCACGGAAAGGACAGGGAACAATCAGCCCCAGCATTTT. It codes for CATERTGNNQPQHF.

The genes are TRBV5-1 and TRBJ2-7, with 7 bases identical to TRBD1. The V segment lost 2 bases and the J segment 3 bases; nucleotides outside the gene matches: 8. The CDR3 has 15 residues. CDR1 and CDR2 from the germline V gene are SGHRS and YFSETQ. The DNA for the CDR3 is TGCGCCAGCAGCTTCCGGGACAGAGCTTACTACGAGCAGTACTTC. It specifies CASSFRDRAYYEQYF. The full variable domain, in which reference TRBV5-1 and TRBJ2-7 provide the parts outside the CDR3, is KAGVTQTPRYLIKTRGQQVTLSCSPISGHRSVSWYQQTPGQGLQFLFEYFSETQRNKGNFPGRFSGRQFSNSRSEMNVSTLELGDSALYLCASSFRDRAYYEQYFGPGTRLTVT.

The CDR3 sequence: CASSLSGQGKEQFF. Here the CDR3 DNA reads TGTGCCAGCAGCTTATCGGGACAGGGAAAGGAGCAGTTCTTC. The chain carries TRBV11-3 and TRBJ2-1; 9 nucleotides line up with TRBD1. The CDR3 extends over 14 amino acids. Germline CDR1 reads SGHNT; CDR2 reads YENEEA. V gave up 2 bases and J gave up 10 bases; unmatched junction bases: 6.

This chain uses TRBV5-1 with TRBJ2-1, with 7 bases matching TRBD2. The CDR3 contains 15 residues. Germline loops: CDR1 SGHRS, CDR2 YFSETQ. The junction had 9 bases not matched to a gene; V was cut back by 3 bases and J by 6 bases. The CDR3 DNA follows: TGCGCCAGCAGCTCCATAGCGGGTTCTGGCAATGAGCAGTTCTTC. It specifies CASSSIAGSGNEQFF.

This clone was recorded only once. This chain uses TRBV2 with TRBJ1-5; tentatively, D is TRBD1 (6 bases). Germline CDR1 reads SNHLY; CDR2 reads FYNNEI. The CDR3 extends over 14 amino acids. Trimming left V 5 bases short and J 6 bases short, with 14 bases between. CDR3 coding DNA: TGTGCCAGCAGTCCAGGGGCAATTGGTCAGCCCCAGCATTTT. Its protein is CASSPGAIGQPQHF.

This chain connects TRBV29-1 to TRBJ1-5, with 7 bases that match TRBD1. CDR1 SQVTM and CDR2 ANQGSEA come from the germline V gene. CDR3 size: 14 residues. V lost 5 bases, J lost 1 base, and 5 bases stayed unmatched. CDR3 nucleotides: TGCAGCGTTCGGGACAGAGGGAGCAATCAGCCCCAGCATTTT. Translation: CSVRDRGSNQPQHF.

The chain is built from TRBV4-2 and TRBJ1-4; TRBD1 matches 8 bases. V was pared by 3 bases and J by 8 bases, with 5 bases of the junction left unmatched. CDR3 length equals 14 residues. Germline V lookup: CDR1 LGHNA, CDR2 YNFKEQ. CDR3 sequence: CASSHEDRDEKLFF. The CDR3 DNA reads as TGTGCCAGCAGCCATGAGGACAGGGACGAAAAACTGTTTTTT.

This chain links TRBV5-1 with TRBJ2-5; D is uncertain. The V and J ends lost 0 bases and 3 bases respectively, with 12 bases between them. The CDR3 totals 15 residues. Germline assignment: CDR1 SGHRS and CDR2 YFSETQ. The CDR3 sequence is CASSLVLDIKETQYF. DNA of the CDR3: TGCGCCAGCAGCTTGGTTCTAGATATAAAAGAGACCCAGTACTTC.

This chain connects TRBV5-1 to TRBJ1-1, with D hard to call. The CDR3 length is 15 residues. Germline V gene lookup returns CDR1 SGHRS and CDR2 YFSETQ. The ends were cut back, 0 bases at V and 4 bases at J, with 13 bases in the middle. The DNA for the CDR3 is TGCGCCAGCAGCTTGGAGGCGACTGTTGGCACTGAAGCTTTCTTT. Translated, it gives CASSLEATVGTEAFF.

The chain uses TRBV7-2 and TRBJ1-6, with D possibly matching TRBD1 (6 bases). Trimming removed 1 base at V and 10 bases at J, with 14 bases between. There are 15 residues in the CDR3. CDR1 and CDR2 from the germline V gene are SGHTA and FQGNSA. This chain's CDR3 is CASSLVLGAGSPLHF. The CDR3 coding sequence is TGTGCCAGCAGCTTAGTCTTGGGGGCAGGATCACCCCTCCACTTT. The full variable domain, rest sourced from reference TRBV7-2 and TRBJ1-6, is GAGVSQSPSNKVTEKGKDVELRCDPISGHTALYWYRQSLGQGLEFLIYFQGNSAPDKSGLPSDRFSAERTGGSVSTLTIQRTQQEDSAVYLCASSLVLGAGSPLHFGNGTRLTVT.

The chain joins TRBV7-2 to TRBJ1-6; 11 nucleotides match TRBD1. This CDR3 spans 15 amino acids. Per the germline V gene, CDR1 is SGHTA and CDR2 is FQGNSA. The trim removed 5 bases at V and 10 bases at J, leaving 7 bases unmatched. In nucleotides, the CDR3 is TGTGCCAGCAGCCCGGACAGGGGGCTATCCTCACCCCTCCACTTT. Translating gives CASSPDRGLSSPLHF.

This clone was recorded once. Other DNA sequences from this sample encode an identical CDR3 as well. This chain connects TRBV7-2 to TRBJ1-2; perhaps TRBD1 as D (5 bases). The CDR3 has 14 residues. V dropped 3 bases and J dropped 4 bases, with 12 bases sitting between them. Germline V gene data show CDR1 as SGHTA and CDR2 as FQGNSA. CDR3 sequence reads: CASSLGGGGYGYTF. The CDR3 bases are TGTGCCAGCAGCTTGGGGGGAGGAGGCTATGGCTACACCTTC.

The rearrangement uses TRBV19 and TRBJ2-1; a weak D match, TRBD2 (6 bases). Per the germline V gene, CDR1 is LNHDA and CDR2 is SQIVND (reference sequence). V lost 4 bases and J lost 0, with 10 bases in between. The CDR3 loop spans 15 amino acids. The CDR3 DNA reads TGTGCCAGTAGTAATTCGGGGGACTCCTACAATGAGCAGTTCTTC. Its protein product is CASSNSGDSYNEQFF.

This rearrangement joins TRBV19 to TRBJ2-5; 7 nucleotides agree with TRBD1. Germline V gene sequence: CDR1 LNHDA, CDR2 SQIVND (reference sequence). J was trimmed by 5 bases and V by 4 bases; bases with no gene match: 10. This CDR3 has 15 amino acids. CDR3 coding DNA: TGTGCCAGTAGTAGACGGGACAGCTCCCTCGAGACCCAGTACTTC. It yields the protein CASSRRDSSLETQYF.

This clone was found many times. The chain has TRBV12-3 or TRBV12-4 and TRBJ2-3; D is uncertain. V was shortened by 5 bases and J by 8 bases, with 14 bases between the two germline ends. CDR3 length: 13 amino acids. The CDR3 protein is CASSPDFRGTQYF. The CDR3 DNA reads TGTGCCAGCAGTCCCGATTTCCGCGGTACGCAGTATTTT.

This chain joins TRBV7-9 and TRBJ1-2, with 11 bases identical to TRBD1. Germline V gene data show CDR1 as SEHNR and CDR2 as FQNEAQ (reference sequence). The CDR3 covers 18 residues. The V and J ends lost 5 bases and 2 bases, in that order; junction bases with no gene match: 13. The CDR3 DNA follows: TGTGCCAGCAGCCTCGGACAGGGGGCAGCCTCGATAAACTATGGCTACACCTTC. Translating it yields CASSLGQGAASINYGYTF.

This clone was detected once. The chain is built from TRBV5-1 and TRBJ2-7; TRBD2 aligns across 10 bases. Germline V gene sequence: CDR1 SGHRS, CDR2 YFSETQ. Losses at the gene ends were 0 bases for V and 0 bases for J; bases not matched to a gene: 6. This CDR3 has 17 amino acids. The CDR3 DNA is TGCGCCAGCAGCTTGGTTTCTAGCGGGGGACGCTCCTACGAGCAGTACTTC. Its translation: CASSLVSSGGRSYEQYF.

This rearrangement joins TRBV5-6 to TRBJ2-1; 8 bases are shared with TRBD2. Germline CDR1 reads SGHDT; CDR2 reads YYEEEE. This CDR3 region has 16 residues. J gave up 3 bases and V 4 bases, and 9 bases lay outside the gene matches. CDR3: CASSHLTGGLYNEQFF. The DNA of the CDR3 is TGTGCCAGCAGCCATCTAACGGGAGGGCTCTACAATGAGCAGTTCTTC.

The DNA for the CDR3 is TGCGCCAGCAGCCGCGGGACTAGCGGGATAGACGAGCAGTACTTC. It yields the protein CASSRGTSGIDEQYF. The gene calls are TRBV5-1 and TRBJ2-7; 13 bases align to TRBD2. This CDR3 spans 15 amino acids. Germline assignment: CDR1 SGHRS and CDR2 YFSETQ. Trimming removed 4 bases from V and 5 bases from J; junction bases left unmatched: 6.

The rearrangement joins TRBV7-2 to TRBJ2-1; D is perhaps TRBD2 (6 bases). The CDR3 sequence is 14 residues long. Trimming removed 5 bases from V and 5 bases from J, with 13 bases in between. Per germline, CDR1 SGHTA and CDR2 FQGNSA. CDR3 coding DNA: TGTGCCAGCAGCCCTCGGACTACGAACAATGAGCAGTTCTTC. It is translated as CASSPRTTNNEQFF.

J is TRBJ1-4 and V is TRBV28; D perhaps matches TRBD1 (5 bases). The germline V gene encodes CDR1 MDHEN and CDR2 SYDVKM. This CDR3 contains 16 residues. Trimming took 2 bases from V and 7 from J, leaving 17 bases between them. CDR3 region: CASSLPNWRGSEKLFF. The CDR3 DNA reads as TGTGCCAGCAGTTTACCAAATTGGCGGGGGTCTGAAAAACTGTTTTTT.

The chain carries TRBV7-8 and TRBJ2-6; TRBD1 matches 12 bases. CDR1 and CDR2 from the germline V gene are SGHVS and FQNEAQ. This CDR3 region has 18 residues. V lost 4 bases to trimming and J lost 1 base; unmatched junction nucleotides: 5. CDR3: CASSSGQGAPSGANVLTF. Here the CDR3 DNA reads TGTGCCAGCAGCTCGGGACAGGGGGCCCCTTCTGGGGCCAACGTCCTGACTTTC.

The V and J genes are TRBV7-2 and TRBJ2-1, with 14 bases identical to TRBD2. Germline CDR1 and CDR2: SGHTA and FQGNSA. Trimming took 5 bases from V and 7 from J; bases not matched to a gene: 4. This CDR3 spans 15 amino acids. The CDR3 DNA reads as TGTGCCAGCAGCACCGGACTAGCGGGAGGTAATGAGCAGTTCTTC. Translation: CASSTGLAGGNEQFF.

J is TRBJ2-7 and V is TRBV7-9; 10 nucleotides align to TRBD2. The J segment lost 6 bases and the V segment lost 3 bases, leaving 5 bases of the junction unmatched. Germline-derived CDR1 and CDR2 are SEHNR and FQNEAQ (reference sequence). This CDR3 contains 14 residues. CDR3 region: CASSFSGRRGEQYF. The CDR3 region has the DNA TGTGCCAGCAGCTTTAGCGGGAGGAGGGGCGAGCAGTACTTC. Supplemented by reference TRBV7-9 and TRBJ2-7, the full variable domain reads DTGVSQNPRHKITKRGQNVTFRCDPISEHNRLYWYRQTLGQGPEFLTYFQNEAQLEKSRLLSDRFSAERPKGSFSTLEIQRTEQGDSAMYLCASSFSGRRGEQYFGPGTRLTVT.